This T cell receptor (beta chain) stems from a study of cytomegalovirus exposure and HLA in healthy donors. CDR3 length equals 13 residues. Per germline, CDR1 MRHNA and CDR2 SNTAGT. V lost 3 bases and J lost 5, with 10 bases in between. Amplification used 60 Vbeta primers and 13 Jbeta primers. TCRdb's table, derived via immunoSEQ multiplex PCR, lists solely in-frame clones and lacks some. Here the sample spans 150,000 to 200,000 clones, approximately 82% being singletons. The chain is built from TRBV6-4 and TRBJ2-5; the D gene is possibly TRBD1 (6 bases). Material: PBMCs. This receptor was taken from a woman under 30 in good health and CMV-seropositive. For the CDR3, the DNA is TGTGCCAGCAGTGAGGGGGCTGGGGAGACCCAGTACTTC. Translated: CASSEGAGETQYF.